The 21 T cell receptor beta chains presented below share a single source sample, sequenced in a study of patients and donors after allogeneic stem cell transplantation. Each CDR3 protein gets one entry after TCRdb re-called the RT-PCR reads with MiXCR. The sample shows about 400,000 distinct CDR3 sequences, under 20% of them seen only once. The sequenced sample consisted of blood, either unsorted or a sorted T cell fraction (not recorded which). The source is a human donor who was either an allogeneic HSCT recipient or a stem cell or donor lymphocyte infusion donor (not recorded which). It is not recorded whose cells these are; they may come from a transplant donor.

V is TRBV6-2 or TRBV6-3 and J is TRBJ2-3; possible D gene TRBD2, 7 bases. The CDR3 has 16 amino acids. Germline V lookup: CDR1 MNHEY, CDR2 SVGEGT. V gave up 10 bases and J gave up 0 bases, with 20 bases separating them. The CDR3 reads CATKNPGGPSTDTQYF. The CDR3 DNA sequence: TGTGCCACCAAGAATCCGGGGGGCCCCAGCACAGATACGCAGTATTTT.

This clonotype was detected a few times. This chain uses TRBV14 with TRBJ1-2; D gene ambiguous. With 1 base removed from V and 0 bases from J, the gap between germline ends came to 6 bases. The CDR3 covers 14 residues. Germline V CDR1 and CDR2: SGHDN, FVKESK. The CDR3 loop is CASSQVRANYGYTF. The CDR3, as DNA: TGTGCCAGCAGCCAAGTCCGAGCTAACTATGGCTACACCTTC.

This clonotype was observed a handful of times. This chain links TRBV27 with TRBJ1-2; perhaps TRBD1 as D (5 bases). The germline V gene encodes CDR1 MNHEY and CDR2 SMNVEV (reference sequence). CDR3 length equals 13 residues. With 0 bases removed from V and 8 bases from J, the gap between germline ends came to 10 bases. CDR3 nucleotides: TGTGCCAGCAGTTTATCATCAGGGAACGGCTACACCTTC. Encoded protein: CASSLSSGNGYTF.

Here the CDR3 reads CASSAGVTGELFF. The CDR3 DNA follows: TGTGCCAGCTCGGCAGGGGTCACCGGGGAGCTGTTTTTT. The chain uses TRBV2 and TRBJ2-2; the D gene is possibly TRBD1 (6 bases). This CDR3 comprises 13 residues. Looked up from germline, CDR1 is SNHLY and CDR2 is FYNNEI. Trimming took 8 bases from V and 4 from J, leaving 11 bases between them.

Many counts were recorded for this clonotype. The chain has TRBV4-1 and TRBJ1-5; D is unresolved. CDR3 length: 13 residues. CDR1 and CDR2 (germline): MGHRA, YSYEKL. Trimming stripped 2 bases from V and 3 bases from J, with 5 bases between. CDR3 sequence reads: CASSQRVNQPQHF. In DNA form, the CDR3 reads TGCGCCAGCAGCCAACGGGTCAATCAGCCCCAGCATTTT.

This clonotype was detected only a few times. The chain is built from TRBV20-1 and TRBJ2-7; 10 bases align to TRBD2. The length of the CDR3 is 15 residues. Looked up from germline, CDR1 is DFQATT and CDR2 is SNEGSKA (reference sequence). V shed 0 bases, J shed 0 bases, and the junction held 2 bases outside the gene matches. CDR3 region: CSARELAGRSYEQYF. Here the CDR3 DNA reads TGCAGTGCTAGAGAACTAGCGGGACGCTCCTACGAGCAGTACTTC.

The V call is TRBV15, the J call TRBJ1-6; no reliable D call. The germline V gene encodes CDR1 LNHNV and CDR2 YYDKDF (reference sequence). V lost 0 bases to trimming and J lost 1 base, with 10 bases between them. This CDR3 comprises 17 residues. CDR3 in amino acids: CATSRDEGGSYNSPLHF. As DNA, the CDR3 is TGTGCCACCAGCAGAGATGAGGGAGGGTCCTATAATTCACCCCTCCACTTT.

V gene TRBV12-3 or TRBV12-4 combines with J gene TRBJ2-3, with 8 positions matching TRBD1. V lost 7 bases, J lost 4 bases, and 13 bases stayed unmatched. The CDR3 consists of 16 residues. CDR3: CASTSRWTGLSDTQYF. The CDR3 region has the DNA TGTGCCAGCACCTCTAGGTGGACAGGGTTATCAGATACGCAGTATTTT.

This clonotype was detected many times. V and J are TRBV12-3 or TRBV12-4 and TRBJ1-1; D is possibly TRBD1 (5 bases). V was cut by 2 bases and J by 10 bases, with 14 bases left in between. The CDR3 covers 13 residues. The chain's CDR3 is CASSLFRGNRAFF. Written as DNA, the CDR3 is TGTGCCAGCAGTTTATTTAGGGGAAACCGAGCTTTCTTT.

This clonotype has just a few counts. The V gene is TRBV20-1, the J gene TRBJ2-3; the match to TRBD2 covers 9 bases. Germline trimming cut 1 base from V and 0 bases from J; bases unmatched to any gene: 2. Germline assignment: CDR1 DFQATT and CDR2 SNEGSKA (reference sequence). The CDR3 has 15 residues. CDR3 in DNA: TGCAGTGCTAGAGCAAGCGGGAGGAGCACAGATACGCAGTATTTT. Translating gives CSARASGRSTDTQYF.

About this clonotype itself: Since a much larger clone is just one base distant, this may be a read error. The chain recombines TRBV10-3 with TRBJ2-5, with D perhaps matching TRBD1 or TRBD2 (5 bases each). CDR3 size: 13 residues. Per the germline V gene, CDR1 is ENHRY and CDR2 is SYGVKD. CDR3 DNA: TGTGCCACCGGGGACGGGAACCAAGAGACCCACTACTTC. Protein sequence: CATGDGNQETHYF.

This chain joins TRBV15 and TRBJ2-3; unclear D gene. Germline V gene lookup returns CDR1 LNHNV and CDR2 YYDKDF (reference sequence). With 1 base removed from V and 1 base from J, the gap between germline ends came to 9 bases. The CDR3 is 15 residues long. CDR3 bases: TGTGCCACCAGCAGAGCTAGGACCGGCACAGATACGCAGTATTTT. Its translation is CATSRARTGTDTQYF.

The rearrangement uses TRBV12-3 or TRBV12-4 and TRBJ1-2; D gene ambiguous. This CDR3 contains 12 residues. V lost 3 bases to trimming and J lost 8 bases, with 10 bases between them. This CDR3 reads CASSFDGTGYTF. Here the CDR3 DNA reads TGTGCCAGCAGTTTCGACGGCACGGGCTACACCTTC.

V gene TRBV6-5 combines with J gene TRBJ1-2, with D maybe TRBD1 (6 bases). Germline V gene lookup returns CDR1 MNHEY and CDR2 SVGAGI. The length of the CDR3 is 14 residues. Between the trimmed V and J ends, which lost 4 bases and 8 bases, there was a span of 17 bases. Written as DNA, the CDR3 is TGTGCCAGCAGTTTGGCACAGGGACAAGGGGGCTACACCTTC. Residues: CASSLAQGQGGYTF.

The gene calls are TRBV15 and TRBJ1-3; D might be TRBD1 (6 bases). The V end lost 0 bases, the J end lost 0 bases, and 15 bases lay between the germline ends. The germline CDR1 and CDR2 sequences are LNHNV and YYDKDF (reference sequence). The CDR3 has 18 residues. The CDR3 protein is CATSRDYKGDLSGNTIYF. The CDR3 bases are TGTGCCACCAGCAGAGATTATAAGGGGGACCTCTCTGGAAACACCATATATTTT.

The chain recombines TRBV5-5 with TRBJ2-7; D may be TRBD1 or TRBD2 (6 bases each). This CDR3 is 13 amino acids long. The germline V gene has CDR1 SGHKS and CDR2 YYEKEE (reference sequence). Trimming removed 3 bases from V and 5 bases from J, with 12 bases in between. The CDR3 spells CASSWRGSHEQYF. CDR3 in DNA: TGTGCCAGCAGCTGGAGGGGGAGCCACGAGCAGTACTTC.

This sequence joins TRBV29-1 and TRBJ1-1, with a weak D call TRBD1 (6 bases). The CDR3 extends over 15 amino acids. V was shortened by 3 bases and J by 5 bases, with 19 bases between the two germline ends. Germline lookup yields CDR1 SQVTM and CDR2 ANQGSEA. The CDR3 spells CSVETRWGALTEAFF. CDR3 sequence (DNA): TGCAGCGTTGAGACCAGGTGGGGGGCGCTGACTGAAGCTTTCTTT.

The chain is built from TRBV30 and TRBJ2-5; D is uncertain. The CDR3 contains 13 residues. Between the trimmed V and J ends, which lost 1 base and 4 bases, there was a span of 10 bases. Germline loops: CDR1 GTSNPN, CDR2 SVGIG (reference sequence). The CDR3 protein is CAWSGDVRETQYF. In nucleotides, the CDR3 is TGTGCCTGGAGTGGAGACGTGAGAGAGACCCAGTACTTC. The full variable domain, completed using reference TRBV30 and TRBJ2-5, is SQTIHQWPATLVQPVGSPLSLECTVEGTSNPNLYWYRQAAGRGLQLLFYSVGIGQISSEVPQNLSASRPQDRQFILSSKKLLLSDSGFYLCAWSGDVRETQYFGPGTRLLVL.

This chain links TRBV9 with TRBJ2-7, with D unclear. With 0 bases removed from V and 2 bases from J, the gap between germline ends came to 9 bases. CDR3 length: 14 residues. CDR1 SGDLS and CDR2 YYNGEE come from the germline V gene. The DNA of the CDR3 is TGTGCCAGCAGCGTAGGGCAGGTGGCCTACGAGCAGTACTTC. Residues: CASSVGQVAYEQYF.

This clonotype has at least ten counts. This sequence joins TRBV7-2 and TRBJ1-3; TRBD1 is a possible D gene (6 bases). V lost 0 bases and J 4 bases, leaving 7 bases between the germline ends. CDR1 and CDR2 (germline): SGHTA, FQGNSA. The CDR3 totals 14 residues. The CDR3 nucleotides are TGTGCCAGCAGCTTAGCTGGGGGCGGAAACACCATATATTTT. This sequence encodes CASSLAGGGNTIYF.

The chain is built from TRBV29-1 and TRBJ1-2; D not resolved. This CDR3 region has 12 residues. V was cut by 2 bases and J by 4 bases, with 8 bases left in between. CDR1 and CDR2 (germline): SQVTM, ANQGSEA. This chain's CDR3 is CSVENRPYGYTF. The CDR3 DNA reads as TGCAGCGTTGAAAATAGACCCTATGGCTACACCTTC.